This TCR beta chain was identified during a study of shared T cell receptors in the human thymus. The V gene lost 4 bases and the J gene lost 1 base, with 11 bases spanning the gap. The CDR3 sequence is 15 residues long. Germline CDR1 reads SGDLS; CDR2 reads YYNGEE. Clones were read by immunoSEQ multiplex PCR, and TCRdb kept only the in-frame ones, dropping some. The sample comprises 720,000 or so clones, 70% to 90% of which are singletons, and about 0.0098% rests with the top ten. These records were also assigned to another study, of human thymus T cells. This second report adds: Obtained as resections during corrective heart surgery, the thymus tissue was then studied. Overlap was high between thymic repertoires from unrelated individuals, as reported in related research.

The receptor comes from a girl less than two years old with a congenital heart defect. The specimen sequenced was thymocytes. This chain joins TRBV9 and TRBJ2-2; the D gene is possibly TRBD2 (6 bases). This chain's CDR3 is CASSFGLRNTGELFF. In DNA, the CDR3 is TGTGCCAGCAGCTTTGGACTAAGGAACACCGGGGAGCTGTTTTTT.